This T cell receptor beta chain was sequenced for a study of T cell repertoires in cytomegalovirus infection. The overall study: Evidence of both CMV infection and a matching HLA type came from public TCR beta signatures.

As for this clonotype: What it binds is not known.

Using its own MiXCR run on the reads, TCRdb lists one record per CDR3 protein. The sample lists almost 90,000 distinct CDR3 sequences, about 29% occurring once. The V gene end was trimmed by 5 bases and the J gene end by 11 bases; junction bases not matched to a gene: 6. The CDR3 length is 14 residues. Germline V gene sequence: CDR1 SGHTA, CDR2 FQGNSA. V gene TRBV7-2 combines with J gene TRBJ2-3, with 14 bases aligning to TRBD2. The clonotype comes from a human donor in good health (CMV status not recorded). Some clones in this sample may be carry-over from other donors' samples. Here the sequenced sample was CD8+ T cells from cultured PBMCs, taken from culture after CMV antigen stimulation. The CDR3 region is CASSQTSGGAVQYF. In nucleotides, the CDR3 is TGTGCCAGCAGCCAGACTAGCGGGGGGGCAGTGCAGTATTTT.